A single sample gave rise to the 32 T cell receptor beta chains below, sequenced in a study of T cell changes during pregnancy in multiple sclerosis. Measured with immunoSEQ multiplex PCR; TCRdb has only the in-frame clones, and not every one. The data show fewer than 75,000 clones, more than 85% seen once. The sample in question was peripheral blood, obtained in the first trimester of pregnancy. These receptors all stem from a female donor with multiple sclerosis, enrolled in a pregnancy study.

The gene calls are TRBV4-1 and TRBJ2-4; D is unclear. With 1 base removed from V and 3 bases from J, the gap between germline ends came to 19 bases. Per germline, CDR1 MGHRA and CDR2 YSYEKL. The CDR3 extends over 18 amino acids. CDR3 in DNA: TGCGCCAGCAGCCAAGCTAAGACAATTGGTGTGGACAAAAACATTCAGTACTTC. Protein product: CASSQAKTIGVDKNIQYF.

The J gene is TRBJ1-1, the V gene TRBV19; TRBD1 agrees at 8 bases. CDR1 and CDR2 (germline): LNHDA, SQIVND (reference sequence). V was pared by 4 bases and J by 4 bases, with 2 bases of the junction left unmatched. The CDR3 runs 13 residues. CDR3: CASSTTGGTEAFF. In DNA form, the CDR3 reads TGTGCCAGTAGTACAACAGGGGGCACTGAAGCTTTCTTT. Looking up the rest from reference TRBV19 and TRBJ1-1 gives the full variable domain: DGGITQSPKYLFRKEGQNVTLSCEQNLNHDAMYWYRQDPGQGLRLIYYSQIVNDFQKGDIAEGYSVSREKKESFPLTVTSAQKNPTAFYLCASSTTGGTEAFFGQGTRLTVV.

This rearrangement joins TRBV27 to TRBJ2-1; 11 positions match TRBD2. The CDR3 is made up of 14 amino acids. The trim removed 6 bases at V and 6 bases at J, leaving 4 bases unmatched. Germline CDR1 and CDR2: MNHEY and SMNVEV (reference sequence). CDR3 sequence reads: CASRGLAGINEQFF. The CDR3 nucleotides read TGTGCCAGCAGAGGACTAGCGGGTATCAATGAGCAGTTCTTC.

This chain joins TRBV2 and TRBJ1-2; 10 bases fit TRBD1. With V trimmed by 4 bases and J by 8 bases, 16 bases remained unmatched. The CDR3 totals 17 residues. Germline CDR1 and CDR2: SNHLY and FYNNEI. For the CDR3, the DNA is TGTGCCAGCAGTGGAGGGAGACAGGGGGCGGAAATTGGCGGCTACACCTTC. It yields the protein CASSGGRQGAEIGGYTF.

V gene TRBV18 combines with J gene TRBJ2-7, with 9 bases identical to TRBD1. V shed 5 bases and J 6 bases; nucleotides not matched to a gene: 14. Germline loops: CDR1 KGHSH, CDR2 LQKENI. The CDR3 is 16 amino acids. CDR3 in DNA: TGTGCCAGCTCATCTCGGTCAGGACAGGGGCCGGGCGAGCAGTACTTC. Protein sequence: CASSSRSGQGPGEQYF.

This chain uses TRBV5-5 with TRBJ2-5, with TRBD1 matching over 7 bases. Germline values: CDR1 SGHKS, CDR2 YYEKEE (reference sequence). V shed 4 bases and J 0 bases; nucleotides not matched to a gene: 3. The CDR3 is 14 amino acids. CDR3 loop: CASSRDSYQETQYF. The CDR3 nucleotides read TGTGCCAGCAGCAGGGACAGTTACCAAGAGACCCAGTACTTC.

Written as DNA, the CDR3 is TGTGCCAGCAGCCCCGGGACAGGGGGGAACTATGGCTACACCTTC. The encoded protein is CASSPGTGGNYGYTF. V is TRBV28 and J is TRBJ1-2; TRBD1 agrees at 11 bases. Germline CDR1 and CDR2: MDHEN and SYDVKM. V was pared by 6 bases and J by 2 bases, with 5 bases of the junction left unmatched. The CDR3 covers 15 residues.

The CDR3 spells CASSAGLAGGNNEQFF. Here the CDR3 DNA reads TGTGCCAGCAGCGCCGGACTAGCGGGAGGGAACAATGAGCAGTTCTTC. The chain couples TRBV7-9 to TRBJ2-1; 15 nucleotides match TRBD2. The CDR3 length is 16 residues. After removal of 5 bases from V and 5 bases from J, the junction contained 4 bases not matched to a gene. Germline loops: CDR1 SEHNR, CDR2 FQNEAQ (reference sequence). Using reference TRBV7-9 and TRBJ2-1 for the parts outside the CDR3, the full variable domain is DTGVSQNPRHKITKRGQNVTFRCDPISEHNRLYWYRQTLGQGPEFLTYFQNEAQLEKSRLLSDRFSAERPKGSFSTLEIQRTEQGDSAMYLCASSAGLAGGNNEQFFGPGTRLTVL.

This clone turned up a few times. Written as DNA, the CDR3 is TGTGCCAGCAGTTCGCCGACAGGGACGGCTTTCTTT. Translating it yields CASSSPTGTAFF. The chain is built from TRBV6-5 and TRBJ1-1; TRBD1 matches 7 bases. CDR1 is MNHEY and CDR2 is SVGAGI in the germline V gene. The trim removed 4 bases at V and 11 bases at J, leaving 7 bases unmatched. This CDR3 comprises 12 residues.

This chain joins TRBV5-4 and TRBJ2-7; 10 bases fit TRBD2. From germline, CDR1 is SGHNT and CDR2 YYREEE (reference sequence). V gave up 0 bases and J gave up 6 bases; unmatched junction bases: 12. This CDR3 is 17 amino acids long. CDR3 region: CASSLAIGLAGVGEQYF. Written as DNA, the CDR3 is TGTGCCAGCAGCTTGGCTATTGGGCTAGCGGGAGTCGGCGAGCAGTACTTC.

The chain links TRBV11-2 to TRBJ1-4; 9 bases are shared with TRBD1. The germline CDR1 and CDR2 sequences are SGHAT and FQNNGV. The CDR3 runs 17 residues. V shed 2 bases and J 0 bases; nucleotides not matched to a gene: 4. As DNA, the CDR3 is TGTGCCAGCAGCTTACGACAGGGGGACGCAACTAATGAAAAACTGTTTTTT. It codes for CASSLRQGDATNEKLFF.

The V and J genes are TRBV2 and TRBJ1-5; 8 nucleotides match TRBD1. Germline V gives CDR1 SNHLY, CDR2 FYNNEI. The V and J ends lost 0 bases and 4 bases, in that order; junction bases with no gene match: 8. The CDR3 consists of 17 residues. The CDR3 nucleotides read TGTGCCAGCAGTGAAGCGCTCCGACAGGGGTCGAATCAGCCCCAGCATTTT. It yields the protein CASSEALRQGSNQPQHF.

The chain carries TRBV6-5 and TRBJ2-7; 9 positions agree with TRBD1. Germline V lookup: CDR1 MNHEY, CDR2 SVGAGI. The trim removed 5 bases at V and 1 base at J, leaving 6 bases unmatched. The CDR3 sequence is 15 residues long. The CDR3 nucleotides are TGTGCCAGCAGTAAACCGGGACAGGGATCCTACGAGCAGTACTTC. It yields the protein CASSKPGQGSYEQYF.

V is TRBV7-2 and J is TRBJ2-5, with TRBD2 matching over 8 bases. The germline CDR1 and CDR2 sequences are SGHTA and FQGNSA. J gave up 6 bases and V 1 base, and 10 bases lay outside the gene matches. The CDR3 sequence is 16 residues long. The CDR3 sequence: CASSLGGSGGGQTQYF. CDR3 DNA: TGTGCCAGCAGCTTAGGAGGGAGCGGGGGTGGGCAGACCCAGTACTTC. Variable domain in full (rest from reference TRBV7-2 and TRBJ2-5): GAGVSQSPSNKVTEKGKDVELRCDPISGHTALYWYRQSLGQGLEFLIYFQGNSAPDKSGLPSDRFSAERTGGSVSTLTIQRTQQEDSAVYLCASSLGGSGGGQTQYFGPGTRLLVL.

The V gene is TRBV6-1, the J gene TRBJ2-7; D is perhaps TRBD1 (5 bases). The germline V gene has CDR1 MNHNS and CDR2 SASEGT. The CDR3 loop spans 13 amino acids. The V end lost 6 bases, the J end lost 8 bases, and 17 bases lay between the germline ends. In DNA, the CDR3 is TGTGCCAGCAGCCCCGAAGGGGTGGACAAGCAGTACTTC. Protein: CASSPEGVDKQYF.

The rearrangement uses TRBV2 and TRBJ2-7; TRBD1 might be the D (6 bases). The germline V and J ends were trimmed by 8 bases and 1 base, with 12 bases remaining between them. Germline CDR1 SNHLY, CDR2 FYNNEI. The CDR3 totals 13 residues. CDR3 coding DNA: TGTGCCAGCGGCCCAGGGGATTCCTACGAGCAGTACTTC. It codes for CASGPGDSYEQYF.

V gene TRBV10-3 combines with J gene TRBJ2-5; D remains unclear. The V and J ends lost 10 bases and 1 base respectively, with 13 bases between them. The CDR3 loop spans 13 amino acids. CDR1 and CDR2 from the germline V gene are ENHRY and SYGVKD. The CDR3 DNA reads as TGTGCCAGTCGTACTCGGAGCCAAGAGACCCAGTACTTC. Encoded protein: CASRTRSQETQYF.

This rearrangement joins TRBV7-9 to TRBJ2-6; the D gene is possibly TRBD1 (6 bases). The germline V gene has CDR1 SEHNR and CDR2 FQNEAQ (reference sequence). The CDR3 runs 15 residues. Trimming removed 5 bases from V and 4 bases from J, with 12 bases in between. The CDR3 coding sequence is TGTGCCAGCAGCCCCTACAGGGCCGGGGCCAACGTCCTGACTTTC. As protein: CASSPYRAGANVLTF.

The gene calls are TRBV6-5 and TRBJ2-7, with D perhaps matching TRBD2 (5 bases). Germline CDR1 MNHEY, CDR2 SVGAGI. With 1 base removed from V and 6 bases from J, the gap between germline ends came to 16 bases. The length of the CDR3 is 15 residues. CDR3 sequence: CASSYFPSGYGEQYF. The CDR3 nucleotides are TGTGCCAGCAGTTACTTCCCGAGCGGTTATGGCGAGCAGTACTTC.

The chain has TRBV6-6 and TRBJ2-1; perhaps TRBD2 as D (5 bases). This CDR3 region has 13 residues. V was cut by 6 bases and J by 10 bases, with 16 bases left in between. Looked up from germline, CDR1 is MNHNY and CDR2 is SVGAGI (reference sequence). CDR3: CASRRYPSSEQFF. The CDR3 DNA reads TGTGCCAGCAGGCGATACCCCTCTAGCGAGCAGTTCTTC.

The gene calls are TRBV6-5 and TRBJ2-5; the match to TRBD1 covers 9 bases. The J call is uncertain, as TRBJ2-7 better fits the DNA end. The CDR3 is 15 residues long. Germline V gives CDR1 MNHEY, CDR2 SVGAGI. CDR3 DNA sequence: TGTGCCAGCAGGCAGACAGGGGGGGGCCGGTACGAGCAGTACTTC. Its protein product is CASRQTGGGRYEQYF.

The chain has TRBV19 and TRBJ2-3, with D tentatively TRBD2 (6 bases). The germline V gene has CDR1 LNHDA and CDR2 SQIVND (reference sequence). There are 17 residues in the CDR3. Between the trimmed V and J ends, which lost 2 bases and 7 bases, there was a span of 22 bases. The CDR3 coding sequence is TGTGCCAGTAGTATAAGTGCTCGGAGTCGCGGGGTTTATACGCAGTATTTT. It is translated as CASSISARSRGVYTQYF.

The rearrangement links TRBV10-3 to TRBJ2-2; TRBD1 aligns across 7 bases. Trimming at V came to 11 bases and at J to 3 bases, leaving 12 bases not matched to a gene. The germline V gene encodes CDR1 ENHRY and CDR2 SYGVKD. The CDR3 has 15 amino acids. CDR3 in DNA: TGTGCCTCGACACCCGGGACAGCCTACACCGGGGAGCTGTTTTTT. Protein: CASTPGTAYTGELFF.

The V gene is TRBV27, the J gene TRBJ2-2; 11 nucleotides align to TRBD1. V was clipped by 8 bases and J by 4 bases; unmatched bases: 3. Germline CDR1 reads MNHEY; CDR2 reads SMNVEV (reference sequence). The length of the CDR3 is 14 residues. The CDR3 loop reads CASGGQGGTGELFF. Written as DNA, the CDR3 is TGTGCCAGCGGGGGACAGGGGGGCACCGGGGAGCTGTTTTTT.

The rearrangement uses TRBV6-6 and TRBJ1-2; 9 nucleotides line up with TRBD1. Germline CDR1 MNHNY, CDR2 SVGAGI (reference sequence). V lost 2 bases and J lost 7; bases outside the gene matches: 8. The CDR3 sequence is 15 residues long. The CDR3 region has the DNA TGTGCCAGCAGTTACCCGACAGGGGGGAACGGTGGCTACACCTTC. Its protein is CASSYPTGGNGGYTF.

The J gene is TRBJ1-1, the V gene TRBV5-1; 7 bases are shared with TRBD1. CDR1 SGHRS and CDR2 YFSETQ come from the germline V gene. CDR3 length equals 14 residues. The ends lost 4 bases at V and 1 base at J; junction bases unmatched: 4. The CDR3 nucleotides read TGCGCCAGCAGCGACCGACAGGGGAACACTGAAGCTTTCTTT. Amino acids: CASSDRQGNTEAFF.

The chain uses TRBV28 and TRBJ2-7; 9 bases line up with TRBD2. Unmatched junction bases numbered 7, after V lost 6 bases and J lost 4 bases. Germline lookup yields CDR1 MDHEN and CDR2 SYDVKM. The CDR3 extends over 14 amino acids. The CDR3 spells CASSLAGKQYEQYF. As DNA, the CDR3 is TGTGCCAGCAGCCTAGCGGGGAAACAGTACGAGCAGTACTTC.

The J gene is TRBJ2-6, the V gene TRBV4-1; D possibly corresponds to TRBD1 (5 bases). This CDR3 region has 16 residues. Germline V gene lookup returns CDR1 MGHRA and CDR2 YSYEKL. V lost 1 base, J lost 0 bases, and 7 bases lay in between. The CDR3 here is CASSQVTVSGANVLTF. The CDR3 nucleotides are TGCGCCAGCAGCCAAGTGACAGTCTCTGGGGCCAACGTCCTGACTTTC.

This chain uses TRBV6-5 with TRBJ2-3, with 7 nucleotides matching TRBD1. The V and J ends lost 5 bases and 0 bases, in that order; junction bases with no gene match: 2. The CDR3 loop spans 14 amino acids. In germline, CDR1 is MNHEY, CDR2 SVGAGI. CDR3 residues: CASSEDRSTDTQYF. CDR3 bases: TGTGCCAGCAGTGAGGACAGGAGCACAGATACGCAGTATTTT.

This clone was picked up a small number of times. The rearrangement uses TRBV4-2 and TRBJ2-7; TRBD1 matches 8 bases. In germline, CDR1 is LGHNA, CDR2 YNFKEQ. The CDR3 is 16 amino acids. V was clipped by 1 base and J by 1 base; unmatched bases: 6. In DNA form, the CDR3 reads TGTGCCAGCAGCCAAGCGATCGGGACAGGATCCTACGAGCAGTACTTC. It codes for CASSQAIGTGSYEQYF.

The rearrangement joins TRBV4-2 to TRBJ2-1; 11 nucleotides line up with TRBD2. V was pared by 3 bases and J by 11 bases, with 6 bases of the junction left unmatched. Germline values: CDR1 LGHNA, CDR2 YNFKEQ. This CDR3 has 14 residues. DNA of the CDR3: TGTGCCAGCAGCCAGGGTGAGACTAGCGGGAAGCAGTTCTTC. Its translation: CASSQGETSGKQFF.

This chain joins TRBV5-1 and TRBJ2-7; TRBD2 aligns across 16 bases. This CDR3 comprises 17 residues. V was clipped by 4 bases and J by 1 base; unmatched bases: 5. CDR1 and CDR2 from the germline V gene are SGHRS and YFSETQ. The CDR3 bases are TGCGCCAGCAGCGCGGGACTAGCGGGGGGGCCTTCCTACGAGCAGTACTTC. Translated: CASSAGLAGGPSYEQYF.